This TCR beta chain was sequenced during a study of T cells in Graves' hyperthyroidism and ophthalmopathy (dated by TCRdb to the late 2010s). Background on the whole study: Peripheral blood was collected at initial diagnosis, before any treatment. According to the paper, TCR Vbeta CDR3 sequencing was carried out on 135 peripheral blood samples, which came from approximately 43 ophthalmopathy, 70 to 80 hyperthyroidism and roughly 17 progressor patients. Thyroid tissue and blood T-cell repertoires from several Graves' hyperthyroidism patients were also compared in the study. An independent validation cohort of about 19 hyperthyroidism patients and over 15 patients who later progressed to ophthalmopathy tested prospective prediction of ophthalmopathy. To identify TCR V-J signatures that set the groups apart, the researchers used a discovery cohort of about a hundred patients, made up of roughly 45 with Graves' ophthalmopathy and some 60 with stable Graves' hyperthyroidism. After blood sampling, hyperthyroidism patients were treated with methimazole at a starting dose of 30 mg daily, and ophthalmopathy patients were treated with high-dose intravenous methylprednisolone. The approximately 98 discovery patients were randomly divided into training and test sets at a 7:3 ratio.

Moderately to severely active disease, a Clinical Activity Score of at least 3, a NOSPECS grade of at least 4, and a duration under 3 months were present in ophthalmopathy patients. The study excluded patients with uncontrolled infections, other autoimmune diseases, pregnancy or lactation. Clinical symptoms, serum thyroxine and TRAb, thyroid ultrasound, and orbital computed tomography formed the basis for the diagnoses. PBMCs were isolated from roughly 10 ml of fresh peripheral blood by Ficoll-Paque density gradient centrifugation. Total RNA was extracted using Trizol reagent, and RNA quality was assessed on an Agilent 2100 Bioanalyzer. The TCR beta CDR3 regions were amplified from RNA transcripts. The TCR CDR3 was subjected to a first round of RT-PCR using the HTBI primer set and the Qiagen OneStep RT-PCR kit. A second multiplex PCR round built the libraries, followed by size selection and purification. The libraries were sequenced on an Illumina HiSeq2000 using paired-end 100 bp reads. The paper's data handling went like this. Raw data were processed with SOAPnuke, discarding reads with adapters, uncalled bases, mean Phred below 15, or no exact constant-primer or identifier match. COPE v1.2.5 was used to merge the high-quality paired reads, and each unique nucleotide sequence was defined as a clonotype. Clonotypes were aligned to IMGT TRBV, TRBD and TRBJ reference segments using MiTCR v1.1. The analysis was restricted to V-J combinations with a frequency above 0.0001, which together covered 99% to 99.2% of the repertoires. A TCS score was defined as the ratio between F50 (clonal expansion) and ExV (chaos), using BLOSUM62-based TCRdist between CDR3 peptides within each V-J. Welch's t-statistics and random forest reduced 500 to 550 V-J features to roughly 13, which were used in a naive Bayes classifier (R e1071). The raw public reads went through TCRdb reprocessing: fastp at Q25, MiXCR clone calling, in-frame beta chains kept. Rows with a matching CDR3 protein are joined into one entry that keeps the most common DNA and genes. The V and J calls here are based on TCRdb, not the publication. This sample comprises roughly 530,000 distinct CDR3 sequences, 17% of them detected only once. 15% to 20% of the sample lies in the top ten.

Here is what the overall study found, with its caveats: Most expanded thyroid clonotypes (frequency above 0.001) were also detected in blood, suggesting blood repertoires may reflect thyroid immune responses. A 13 V-J signature model separated ophthalmopathy from stable hyperthyroidism, with around 90% sensitivity and 81.08% specificity in cross-validation and 80%/75% in testing. No statistical method was used to set the sample size in advance, and investigators knew the group allocation. In validation, the model predicted progression to ophthalmopathy with 55% to 71% sensitivity and about 73% specificity, a median of approximately 6.7 months before onset.

V lost 3 bases and J lost 8 bases, and the count of bases not matched to a germline gene is 14. The germline V gene (reference sequence) specifies GTSNPN as CDR1 and SVGIG as CDR2. The CDR3 runs 15 residues from the cysteine to the phenylalanine. Solely the CDR3 DNA is kept, with 45 bases framed from the first base. This clonotype was recorded a few times. Its antigen is unknown. The sample holds no much larger clone one base away, and base qualities are not on file. The receptor was isolated from a woman aged 18-29 years with Graves' ophthalmopathy. The chain employs TRBV30 and TRBJ2-7; TRBD1 aligns with 9 central bases. The material sequenced was blood. DNA sequence: TGTGCCTGGAGGGGTGTTGGGACAGGGTTTATGCAGCAGTACTTC. The resulting protein is CAWRGVGTGFMQQYF.